These T cell receptor beta chains were read from a single sample in a study of T cell responses to AZD1222 COVID-19 vaccine. Some clones are missing from TCRdb's copy, which holds only in-frame ones; the method was immunoSEQ multiplex PCR. The sample records about 94,000 clones, nearly 90% being singletons. Material: peripheral blood, obtained on day 0 of AZD1222 vaccination. These receptors all come from an adult in good health. Both conserved end residues are part of each CDR3. D genes are given only for firm matches. Some rows mark clone size as missing; the rest say once, few, many or name a class of expanded clone.

V: TRBV7-9
J: TRBJ2-7
size: -
D: -
length: 14
CDR3: CASSLVGGQGEQYF
DNA: TGTGCCAGCAGCTTAGTAGGGGGGCAAGGCGAGCAGTACTTC

V: TRBV6-5
J: TRBJ1-5
size: -
D: TRBD1
length: 14
CDR3: CASSDRDPRQPQHF
DNA: TGTGCCAGCTCCGACAGGGACCCCCGTCAGCCCCAGCATTTT

V: TRBV10-1
J: TRBJ2-2
size: once
D: TRBD1
length: 16
CDR3: CASSQGAPMLGGELFF
DNA: TGCGCCAGCAGTCAGGGGGCGCCCATGTTAGGCGGGGAGCTGTTTTTT

V: TRBV3-1/TRBV3-2
J: TRBJ1-2
size: -
D: -
length: 13
CDR3: CATSGESSYGYTF
DNA: TGTGCCACCAGTGGAGAGAGTTCCTATGGCTACACCTTC

V: TRBV6-2/TRBV6-3
J: TRBJ1-5
size: -
D: -
length: 15
CDR3: CASSYSGGPNQPQHF
DNA: TGTGCCAGCAGTTACTCGGGGGGCCCCAATCAGCCCCAGCATTTT

V: TRBV7-2
J: TRBJ2-7
size: -
D: -
length: 14
CDR3: CASSSIRDNYEQYF
DNA: TGTGCCAGCAGCTCAATCCGGGATAACTACGAGCAGTACTTC

V: TRBV10-3
J: TRBJ2-7
size: -
D: -
length: 15
CDR3: CAISGVGGGPGEQYF
DNA: TGTGCCATCAGTGGGGTCGGAGGGGGGCCGGGCGAGCAGTACTTC

V: TRBV19
J: TRBJ1-6
size: -
D: -
length: 14
CDR3: CASSIGLGNTPLHF
DNA: TGTGCCAGTAGTATTGGATTGGGCAATACACCCCTCCACTTT

V: TRBV7-3
J: TRBJ1-2
size: -
D: TRBD1
length: 15
CDR3: CASSPQGNLDYGYTF
DNA: TGTGCCAGCAGCCCACAGGGGAACCTCGACTATGGCTACACCTTC

V: TRBV12-3/TRBV12-4
J: TRBJ1-2
size: -
D: -
length: 13
CDR3: CASSTLPNYGYTF
DNA: TGTGCCAGCAGCACCCTTCCTAACTATGGCTACACCTTC

V: TRBV5-4
J: TRBJ2-7
size: -
D: TRBD2
length: 14
CDR3: CASSSPGLAYEQYF
DNA: TGTGCCAGCAGCTCTCCGGGACTAGCCTACGAGCAGTACTTC

V: TRBV9
J: TRBJ1-1
size: -
D: TRBD1
length: 15
CDR3: CASSYLTGGSTEAFF
DNA: TGTGCCAGCAGCTACCTAACAGGGGGCAGTACTGAAGCTTTCTTT

V: TRBV5-1
J: TRBJ2-7
size: -
D: TRBD1
length: 14
CDR3: CASSPGQGPYEQYF
DNA: TGCGCCAGCAGCCCAGGACAGGGACCCTACGAGCAGTACTTC

V: TRBV9
J: TRBJ2-5
size: -
D: -
length: 12
CDR3: CASSTNQETQYF
DNA: TGTGCCAGCTCCACCAACCAAGAGACCCAGTACTTC

V: TRBV19
J: TRBJ1-1
size: few
D: -
length: 13
CDR3: CASSILRNTEAFF
DNA: TGTGCCAGTAGTATCCTCCGGAACACTGAAGCTTTCTTT

V: TRBV3-1/TRBV3-2
J: TRBJ2-2
size: -
D: -
length: 13
CDR3: CASSPYTSGELFF
DNA: TGTGCCAGCAGCCCCTACACGTCCGGGGAGCTGTTTTTT

V: TRBV2
J: TRBJ2-2
size: -
D: -
length: 15
CDR3: CASSEAPTNTGELFF
DNA: TGTGCCAGCAGTGAAGCACCGACGAACACCGGGGAGCTGTTTTTT

V: TRBV3-1/TRBV3-2
J: TRBJ2-3
size: once
D: -
length: 15
CDR3: CASSRTAVGSDTQYF
DNA: TGTGCCAGCAGCCGAACTGCCGTCGGATCAGATACGCAGTATTTT

V: TRBV9
J: TRBJ2-1
size: -
D: TRBD2
length: 16
CDR3: CASSQNHGGTYNEQFF
DNA: TGTGCCAGCAGCCAAAACCACGGGGGGACCTACAATGAGCAGTTCTTC

V: TRBV3-1/TRBV3-2
J: TRBJ1-2
size: -
D: -
length: 15
CDR3: CASSQAGVGNVGYTF
DNA: TGTGCCAGCAGCCAAGCAGGGGTCGGGAATGTTGGCTACACCTTC

V: TRBV6-6
J: TRBJ2-7
size: -
D: -
length: 15
CDR3: CASRTMALGPYEQYF
DNA: TGTGCCAGCAGAACCATGGCCCTCGGACCCTACGAGCAGTACTTC

V: TRBV10-3
J: TRBJ1-3
size: -
D: -
length: 14
CDR3: CAIRQGSSGDTIYF
DNA: TGTGCCATCAGGCAGGGGAGTAGTGGGGACACCATATATTTT

V: TRBV7-2
J: TRBJ1-1
size: few
D: -
length: 14
CDR3: CASSLPGGPTEAFF
DNA: TGTGCCAGCAGCCTACCGGGGGGACCCACTGAAGCTTTCTTT

V: TRBV4-2
J: TRBJ1-5
size: -
D: -
length: 13
CDR3: CASSQDLQGPQHF
DNA: TGTGCCAGCAGCCAAGATCTGCAGGGGCCCCAGCATTTT

V: TRBV5-6
J: TRBJ1-6
size: -
D: -
length: 13
CDR3: CASSLAGNSPLHF
DNA: TGTGCCAGCAGCTTGGCTGGTAATTCACCCCTCCACTTT

V: TRBV27
J: TRBJ2-5
size: -
D: -
length: 15
CDR3: CASSLSLTEKETQYF
DNA: TGTGCCAGCAGTTTATCGCTGACGGAGAAAGAGACCCAGTACTTC

V: TRBV6-1
J: TRBJ2-5
size: -
D: -
length: 15
CDR3: CASSEPTYNQETQYF
DNA: TGTGCCAGCAGTGAACCGACATACAACCAAGAGACCCAGTACTTC

V: TRBV18
J: TRBJ1-3
size: few
D: -
length: 16
CDR3: CASSLTGSDSGNTIYF
DNA: TGTGCCAGCTCATTAACGGGGTCAGACTCTGGAAACACCATATATTTT

V: TRBV14
J: TRBJ2-7
size: -
D: -
length: 14
CDR3: CASSRDRFSGEQYF
DNA: TGTGCCAGCAGCCGTGACAGGTTTTCGGGGGAGCAGTACTTC

V: TRBV20-1
J: TRBJ2-5
size: -
D: -
length: 11
CDR3: CSARVLETQYF
DNA: TGCAGTGCTAGGGTGCTAGAGACCCAGTACTTC

V: TRBV20-1
J: TRBJ2-5
size: -
D: TRBD1
length: 15
CDR3: CSASIRGQGQETQYF
DNA: TGCAGTGCTAGTATCAGGGGGCAGGGTCAAGAGACCCAGTACTTC

V: TRBV6-2/TRBV6-3
J: TRBJ1-1
size: -
D: -
length: 17
CDR3: CASSYSIVRGLATEAFF
DNA: TGTGCCAGCAGTTACTCGATCGTACGGGGCCTCGCCACTGAAGCTTTCTTT

V: TRBV11-2
J: TRBJ2-7
size: -
D: -
length: 14
CDR3: CASSLGGWGDEQYF
DNA: TGTGCCAGCAGCTTAGGGGGATGGGGGGACGAGCAGTACTTC

V: TRBV7-9
J: TRBJ1-4
size: once
D: -
length: 17
CDR3: CASSSVAERRTNEKLFF
DNA: TGTGCCAGCAGCTCGGTCGCGGAGCGGAGAACTAATGAAAAACTGTTTTTT

V: TRBV12-2
J: TRBJ2-1
size: few
D: -
length: 22
CDR3: CASRFGGLKDRERLGWVRGQFF
DNA: TGTGCAAGTCGCTTCGGGGGTCTTAAAGACAGGGAGAGGTTAGGTTGGGTCCGTGGGCAGTTCTTC

V: TRBV9
J: TRBJ2-2
size: -
D: -
length: 16
CDR3: CASSVASGGGTGELFF
DNA: TGTGCCAGCAGCGTAGCTTCAGGAGGGGGCACCGGGGAGCTGTTTTTT

V: TRBV6-2/TRBV6-3
J: TRBJ2-7
size: -
D: -
length: 13
CDR3: CASSQTDYYEQYF
DNA: TGTGCCAGCAGTCAGACAGATTACTACGAGCAGTACTTC

V: TRBV24-1
J: TRBJ2-3
size: -
D: -
length: 13
CDR3: CATSVAGGDTQYF
DNA: TGTGCCACCAGTGTGGCAGGGGGGGATACGCAGTATTTT

V: TRBV14
J: TRBJ1-2
size: -
D: -
length: 15
CDR3: CASSTGGLGRNGYTF
DNA: TGTGCCAGCAGCACCGGAGGACTGGGACGAAATGGCTACACCTTC

V: TRBV18
J: TRBJ1-6
size: -
D: -
length: 16
CDR3: CASSPAGGTSNSPLHF
DNA: TGTGCCAGCTCACCTGCGGGGGGCACCAGCAATTCACCCCTCCACTTT

V: TRBV30
J: TRBJ2-5
size: -
D: TRBD2
length: 17
CDR3: CAWSLRRRASGKETQYF
DNA: TGTGCCTGGAGTCTCCGACGTCGCGCTAGCGGTAAAGAGACCCAGTACTTC

V: TRBV18
J: TRBJ1-1
size: -
D: -
length: 14
CDR3: CASSPRGANTEAFF
DNA: TGTGCCAGCTCACCCAGGGGTGCGAACACTGAAGCTTTCTTT

V: TRBV28
J: TRBJ1-2
size: -
D: TRBD1
length: 13
CDR3: CASVTGTNYGYTF
DNA: TGTGCCAGCGTGACAGGGACCAACTATGGCTACACCTTC

V: TRBV6-5
J: TRBJ1-1
size: few
D: TRBD1
length: 13
CDR3: CASSPTTGLGAFF
DNA: TGTGCCAGCAGTCCAACGACAGGGCTTGGGGCTTTCTTT

V: TRBV28
J: TRBJ1-2
size: few
D: TRBD1
length: 14
CDR3: CASRNPTGPYGYTF
DNA: TGTGCCAGCAGAAATCCGACAGGGCCCTATGGCTACACCTTC

V: TRBV4-3
J: TRBJ2-7
size: -
D: -
length: 14
CDR3: CASSRDQGNGEQYF
DNA: TGCGCCAGCAGCCGAGATCAGGGGAACGGCGAGCAGTACTTC

V: TRBV6-1
J: TRBJ1-4
size: few
D: TRBD1
length: 16
CDR3: CASSEGQGAGNEKLFF
DNA: TGTGCCAGCAGTGAGGGACAGGGGGCTGGTAATGAAAAACTGTTTTTT

V: TRBV7-8
J: TRBJ1-1
size: once
D: -
length: 13
CDR3: CASSLAQGGEAFF
DNA: TGTGCCAGCAGCTTAGCCCAGGGTGGTGAAGCTTTCTTT

V: TRBV7-9
J: TRBJ2-1
size: -
D: -
length: 16
CDR3: CASSWQGADTYNEQFF
DNA: TGTGCCAGCAGCTGGCAGGGTGCTGATACCTACAATGAGCAGTTCTTC